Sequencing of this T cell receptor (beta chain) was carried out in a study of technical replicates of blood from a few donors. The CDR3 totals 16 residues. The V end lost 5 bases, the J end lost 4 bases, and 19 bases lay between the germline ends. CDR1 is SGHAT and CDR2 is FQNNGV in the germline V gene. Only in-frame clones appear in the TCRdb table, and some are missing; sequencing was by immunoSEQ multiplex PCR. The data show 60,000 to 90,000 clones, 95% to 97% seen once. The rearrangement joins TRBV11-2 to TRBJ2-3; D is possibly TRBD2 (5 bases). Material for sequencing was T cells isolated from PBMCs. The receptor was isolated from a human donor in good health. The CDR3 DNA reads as TGTGCCAGCAGCCCCGGGGTGGTCTCATCCGCAGATACGCAGTATTTT. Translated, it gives CASSPGVVSSADTQYF.